The subject of this entry is one T cell receptor beta chain. This clonotype was seen ten or more times. Its antigen is still unknown. No clone much larger than this one lies a single base away; base qualities are absent. Ficoll-Paque density gradient centrifugation was the method used to isolate PBMCs. As encoded in the germline V gene, CDR1 is SGDLS while CDR2 is YYNGEE. Trimming costs V 4 bases and J 3 bases, and their ends lie 4 bases apart. The CDR3 sequence holds 11 residues, the cysteine and phenylalanine included. The retained sequence is limited to the CDR3, 33 bases, with the frame set at the first base. The sample is drawn from a study of T-cell memory formation after mild COVID-19 (dated by TCRdb to the early 2020s). Looking at the study overall: TCR sequence clusters from the two donors were found to be largely donor specific. Longitudinal TCRalpha and TCRbeta repertoire sequencing tracked T-cell clones expanding and contracting after mild COVID-19 in two donors. The cohort comprised two young, previously healthy adult volunteers, one female and one male.

What the authors observed across the whole study: Contracting CD4+ clones were located mainly in the CM and EM memory subsets, whereas CD8+ clones were found to be enriched in EMRA. Some responding clones were found in pre-infection memory, which suggests that pre-existing cross-reactive memory T cells took part in the SARS-CoV-2 response. The study included only a couple of mild cases, and larger cohorts that include severe cases with pre-infection samples were judged to be necessary. Clones contracting from day 15 to 85 had balanced CD4/CD8 phenotypes, while a second wave expanding from day 15 to 37 was biased towards CD4+. SARS-CoV-2 specificity was not confirmed for the second-wave clones peaking on day 37.

Sequencing instrument: Illumina NovaSeq 6000. cDNA libraries for TCRalpha and TCRbeta were prepared by 5'RACE using constant-segment primers, with sample barcodes and unique molecular identifiers added. RNA was extracted from every sample with Trizol reagent. The libraries were amplified in two PCR steps, and the second step added a second sample barcode and Illumina TruSeq adapters. The libraries were sequenced on an Illumina NovaSeq using 2 x 150 bp paired-end reads. On the study's bioinformatics: The reads were demultiplexed and collapsed into UMI-guided consensus sequences using migec v1.2.7. Using mixcr v2.1.11, UMI consensuses were aligned to TRA and TRB V and J templates and then assembled into clonotypes. Expanded or contracted clonotypes were those called significant by both edgeR and NoisET, with noise models trained on biological replicates. edgeR calls used a false discovery rate-adjusted p below 0.01 and a log2 fold-change threshold of 1. As an exploratory analysis of dynamics, max-normalized trajectories of the 1000 most abundant clonotypes were examined with PCA combined with hierarchical clustering. The CD4 or CD8 phenotype of responding clones was assigned using the separately sequenced CD4+ and CD8+ repertoires. TCRdb reworked the public reads: Q25 trimming with fastp, MiXCR clone assembly, productive beta chains retained. Identical CDR3 protein sequences are pooled into one entry, listed with their most common genes and DNA. These V and J calls are TCRdb output, not the study's own analysis. The sample data list roughly 240,000 distinct CDR3 sequences, and about 16% of these were observed just once. Of the sample, 2.1% falls within the top ten clones.

This sequence uses TRBV9 and TRBJ1-2; there is no confident call for the D gene. This clonotype was sampled from an adult woman who had mild COVID-19 (a few samples of this study predate the infection). The sample titles of this study are shuffled in the database, so cell type and time point are left out; the donor was told from shared clones. Sequenced input: PBMCs or a T cell subset sorted from them (not recorded which). The sequenced DNA: TGTGCCAGCAGCTTAGACTATGGCTACACCTTC. Its protein is CASSLDYGYTF.